This T cell receptor (beta chain) was found in a study of early T cells in non-severe SARS-CoV-2 infection. TCRdb itself ran the 5' RACE reads through MiXCR, one entry per CDR3 protein. The table lists about 52,000 distinct CDR3 sequences, 9.5% to 11% of them singletons, with 13% in the top ten. Looked up from germline, CDR1 is KGHSH and CDR2 is LQKENI. The CDR3 is 13 amino acids. V was clipped by 6 bases and J by 6 bases, with 15 bases between them. Broader study findings: The VDJdb matching leaned toward anti-spike CD8 responses and overlooked private and CD4 specificities.

This clonotype was counted at least ten times. As yet, its antigen is unknown. Sequencing input: whole blood. The sequence was obtained from an adult who was a healthcare worker with PCR-confirmed SARS-CoV-2 infection or an uninfected control (not recorded which). This chain joins TRBV18 and TRBJ2-7; D might be TRBD2 (5 bases). This CDR3 is CASSPNRGPEQYF. DNA of the CDR3: TGTGCCAGCTCGCCTAACCGGGGTCCCGAGCAGTACTTC.